The subject of this entry is one TCR beta chain. Its specificity is unknown. The record originates from a study of CD8+ T cells in alopecia areata. RNA, once extracted, was reverse transcribed into cDNA for use as the sequencing template. Assay used: immunoSEQ multiplex PCR; TCRdb lists only in-frame clones, some missing. Here the sample spans approximately 180,000 clones, less than 75% being singletons. Study observations and caveats: Clonality in lesional scalp, especially alopecia totalis/universalis, exceeded that of normal scalp.

This clonotype originated in a human donor with alopecia areata. The sequencing here drew on CD8+ T cells sorted from blood, taken at week 0.

The CDR3 DNA reads TGTGCCAGCAGCCGCGGGGCCTCCTCGGAGACCCAGTACTTC. As protein: CASSRGASSETQYF. The chain joins TRBV7-9 to TRBJ2-5; TRBD2 is a possible D gene (6 bases). The CDR3 spans 14 residues. The germline gives CDR1 SEHNR, CDR2 FQNEAQ (reference sequence). V lost 5 bases, J lost 5 bases, and 15 bases lay in between.